The 17 T cell receptor beta chains below were found in one sample sequenced in a study of cytomegalovirus exposure and HLA in healthy donors. In the PCR, 60 Vbeta and 13 Jbeta primers were used. The protocol was immunoSEQ multiplex PCR, while the TCRdb copy is restricted to in-frame clones and leaves out a portion. Of tens of thousands of clones detected, 65% to 75% appear once; the ten largest clones hold approximately 7.6%. The source material was PBMCs. The receptors shown here come from a man aged 35-49 years in good health and CMV-seropositive.

V gene TRBV11-2 combines with J gene TRBJ1-6; 8 bases align to TRBD1. CDR3 length equals 16 residues. V shed 0 bases, J shed 9 bases, and the junction held 7 bases outside the gene matches. Germline values: CDR1 SGHAT, CDR2 FQNNGV. The CDR3 DNA follows: TGTGCCAGCAGCTTAGATCGCCCAGGGGGCAGTTCACCCCTCCACTTT. It specifies CASSLDRPGGSSPLHF.

The chain is built from TRBV18 and TRBJ1-1; 7 nucleotides agree with TRBD1. J gave up 8 bases and V 2 bases, and 11 bases lay outside the gene matches. From germline, CDR1 is KGHSH and CDR2 LQKENI. The CDR3 runs 15 residues. Here the CDR3 DNA reads TGTGCCAGCTCACCATTGAGCCGAACAGGGGAGGAAGCTTTCTTT. This gives the protein CASSPLSRTGEEAFF.

The chain is built from TRBV5-1 and TRBJ2-7; a possible D gene is TRBD2 (5 bases). The CDR3 covers 14 residues. The V gene's germline CDR1 is SGHRS and CDR2 YFSETQ. Trimming stripped 5 bases from V and 0 bases from J, with 12 bases between. The CDR3 coding sequence is TGCGCCAGCAGAGGGAGTCCGGGCTCCTACGAGCAGTACTTC. Translated, it gives CASRGSPGSYEQYF.

The chain is built from TRBV7-2 and TRBJ2-7; a weak D match, TRBD1 (6 bases). The CDR3 totals 14 residues. V lost 2 bases, J lost 3 bases, and 11 bases lay in between. Germline values: CDR1 SGHTA, CDR2 FQGNSA. Here the CDR3 reads CASSLTSQGYEQYF. The CDR3 coding sequence is TGTGCCAGCAGCTTAACCTCACAGGGCTACGAGCAGTACTTC.

V and J are TRBV27 and TRBJ1-1; D may be TRBD1 (5 bases). Per germline, CDR1 MNHEY and CDR2 SMNVEV (reference sequence). V lost 7 bases, J lost 2 bases, and 17 bases lay in between. CDR3 size: 15 residues. The CDR3 coding sequence is TGTGCCAGCACCGGACGGACGCAGGGTAACACTGAAGCTTTCTTT. Translation gives CASTGRTQGNTEAFF.

The chain uses TRBV5-4 and TRBJ2-1, with 12 bases that match TRBD2. V was pared by 3 bases and J by 6 bases, with 7 bases of the junction left unmatched. CDR3 size: 16 residues. In germline, CDR1 is SGHNT, CDR2 YYREEE (reference sequence). Here the CDR3 DNA reads TGTGCCAGCAGCTCCCGACTAGCGGGAGTTTTCAATGAGCAGTTCTTC. Amino acids: CASSSRLAGVFNEQFF.

J is TRBJ1-5 and V is TRBV5-1; no reliable D call. V lost 1 base and J lost 8, with 13 bases in between. This CDR3 has 14 amino acids. The germline V gene encodes CDR1 SGHRS and CDR2 YFSETQ. CDR3 coding DNA: TGCGCCAGCAGCTTGCGGGGTGGGGAAGAGCCCCAGCATTTT. This gives the protein CASSLRGGEEPQHF. Drawing the rest from reference TRBV5-1 and TRBJ1-5, the complete variable domain is KAGVTQTPRYLIKTRGQQVTLSCSPISGHRSVSWYQQTPGQGLQFLFEYFSETQRNKGNFPGRFSGRQFSNSRSEMNVSTLELGDSALYLCASSLRGGEEPQHFGDGTRLSIL.

This clone showed up just a few times. The chain couples TRBV2 to TRBJ2-1; 9 bases are shared with TRBD1. Germline V gene lookup returns CDR1 SNHLY and CDR2 FYNNEI. V was clipped by 7 bases and J by 6 bases; unmatched bases: 13. The CDR3 contains 16 residues. DNA for the CDR3: TGTGCCAGCACCCTCGGACAGGGGAAAAAAGGCAATGAGCAGTTCTTC. The encoded protein is CASTLGQGKKGNEQFF.

This chain uses TRBV5-4 with TRBJ2-7; tentative D call: TRBD2 (5 bases). The germline V gene has CDR1 SGHNT and CDR2 YYREEE (reference sequence). This CDR3 comprises 13 residues. V shed 4 bases and J shed 3 bases, with 11 bases lying between them. CDR3 nucleotide sequence: TGTGCCAGCAGCCCTCGGGGAAGCTACGAGCAGTACTTC. This encodes CASSPRGSYEQYF.

The chain is built from TRBV7-8 and TRBJ2-2; D is possibly TRBD2 (6 bases). V was pared by 5 bases and J by 4 bases, with 20 bases between. The CDR3 is made up of 17 amino acids. The germline V gene encodes CDR1 SGHVS and CDR2 FQNEAQ. The CDR3 sequence is CASSPIRRGLGTGELFF. For the CDR3, the DNA is TGTGCCAGCAGCCCTATCAGGCGGGGCCTTGGCACCGGGGAGCTGTTTTTT.

This chain connects TRBV7-3 to TRBJ1-1; the D gene is possibly TRBD1 (5 bases). The CDR3 is made up of 15 amino acids. The germline gives CDR1 SGHTA, CDR2 FQGTGA. V was pared by 1 base and J by 2 bases, with 11 bases between. The CDR3 nucleotides read TGTGCCAGCAGCTTAAACGGCGGGACTAACACTGAAGCTTTCTTT. Translating it yields CASSLNGGTNTEAFF.

The chain joins TRBV13 to TRBJ1-4; 8 nucleotides match TRBD1. The V gene's germline CDR1 is PRHDT and CDR2 FYEKMQ (reference sequence). This CDR3 is built from 15 residues. V shed 3 bases and J 6 bases; nucleotides not matched to a gene: 6. In DNA, the CDR3 is TGTGCCAGCAGCTTGGCACAGGGGGGATATGAAAAACTGTTTTTT. Translation gives CASSLAQGGYEKLFF. The whole variable domain, remainder taken from reference TRBV13 and TRBJ1-4, is AAGVIQSPRHLIKEKRETATLKCYPIPRHDTVYWYQQGPGQDPQFLISFYEKMQSDKGSIPDRFSAQQFSDYHSELNMSSLELGDSALYFCASSLAQGGYEKLFFGSGTQLSVL.

The chain carries TRBV28 and TRBJ1-1; D possibly corresponds to TRBD1 (6 bases). The V end was cut by 8 bases, the J end by 8 bases, with 15 bases between. Germline assignment: CDR1 MDHEN and CDR2 SYDVKM. The CDR3 sequence is 12 residues long. This CDR3 is CASPSGRGEAFF. CDR3 sequence (DNA): TGTGCCAGCCCTTCCGGCAGGGGAGAAGCTTTCTTT.

This clone showed up just a few times. The V and J genes are TRBV5-1 and TRBJ1-4; 9 positions match TRBD1. This CDR3 is 15 amino acids long. J was trimmed by 4 bases and V by 2 bases; bases with no gene match: 3. Germline V gene sequence: CDR1 SGHRS, CDR2 YFSETQ. Here the CDR3 reads CASSLTGGGNEKLFF. The DNA for the CDR3 is TGCGCCAGCAGCTTAACAGGGGGCGGTAATGAAAAACTGTTTTTT.

The V call is TRBV9, the J call TRBJ2-5; D is possibly TRBD1 (6 bases). The germline CDR1 and CDR2 sequences are SGDLS and YYNGEE. V lost 4 bases to trimming and J lost 4 bases, with 11 bases between them. The CDR3 runs to 13 residues. CDR3 DNA: TGTGCCAGCAGCACCTCGACAGGAGAGACCCAGTACTTC. It translates to CASSTSTGETQYF. The complete variable domain, with remaining parts taken from reference TRBV9 and TRBJ2-5, reads DSGVTQTPKHLITATGQRVTLRCSPRSGDLSVYWYQQSLDQGLQFLIQYYNGEERAKGNILERFSAQQFPDLHSELNLSSLELGDSALYFCASSTSTGETQYFGPGTRLLVL.

This sequence joins TRBV7-3 and TRBJ2-7; 8 bases align to TRBD2. The CDR3 loop spans 14 amino acids. Germline trimming cut 2 bases from V and 7 bases from J; bases unmatched to any gene: 7. Germline V gene data show CDR1 as SGHTA and CDR2 as FQGTGA. The CDR3 is CASSLAGGSGEQYF. The CDR3 DNA sequence: TGTGCCAGCAGCTTAGCGGGAGGATCGGGGGAGCAGTACTTC.

This sequence joins TRBV6-5 and TRBJ2-2, with 10 bases fitting TRBD2. The CDR3 is made up of 15 amino acids. The germline CDR1 and CDR2 sequences are MNHEY and SVGAGI. After removal of 2 bases from V and 6 bases from J, the junction contained 3 bases not matched to a gene. The CDR3 spells CASSYVGLAPGELFF. In nucleotides, the CDR3 is TGTGCCAGCAGTTACGTGGGACTAGCGCCCGGGGAGCTGTTTTTT.